A selection of T cell receptor beta chains follows, all from one sample in a study of siplizumab effects on memory and regulatory T cells. The repertoire was sequenced with immunoSEQ multiplex PCR; TCRdb's copy has only in-frame clones and lacks some. The data show 97,000 or so clones, with 92% seen just once and 0.85% to 1.3% held by the top ten. The specimen sequenced was CD4+ T cells sorted from blood. These receptors came from a human donor in good health. Each CDR3 is given with its conserved first and last residue. Fields, in order: V gene, D gene, clone size, J gene, CDR3 DNA, CDR3 protein. D genes are given only for firm matches. Some rows mark clone size as missing; the rest say once, few, many or name a class of expanded clone.

>TRBV4-1|NA|NA|TRBJ2-2
TGCGCCAGCAGCCAAGATGGAACGGCGGGTACCAAGGAGCTGTTTTTT
CASSQDGTAGTKELFF
>TRBV4-1|TRBD1|NA|TRBJ1-4
TGCGCCAGTTCTCGGACAGGAACTAATGAAAAACTGTTTTTT
CASSRTGTNEKLFF
>TRBV19|NA|NA|TRBJ2-3
TGTGCCAGTAGTATCGACTTGCGCACAGATACGCAGTATTTT
CASSIDLRTDTQYF
>TRBV7-8|TRBD2|NA|TRBJ2-7
TGTGCCAGCAGCTCCGAGACTAGCCCAAGTCACGAGCAGTACTTC
CASSSETSPSHEQYF
>TRBV14|TRBD2|NA|TRBJ2-7
TGTGCCAGCAGCCGCAACGTAGGGACTAGCGGGACCTACGAGCAGTACTTC
CASSRNVGTSGTYEQYF
>TRBV6-1|NA|NA|TRBJ1-4
TGTGCCAGCAGTGACTCTCTTGGAAAACTGTTTTTT
CASSDSLGKLFF
>TRBV10-2|NA|NA|TRBJ1-4
TGCGCCAGCACCCAAATGGTCGGGGGGACTCCAGAAAAACTGTTTTTT
CASTQMVGGTPEKLFF
>TRBV5-1|NA|NA|TRBJ1-3
TGCGCCAGCAGCTTGAATCGGGGAAACACCATATATTTT
CASSLNRGNTIYF
>TRBV6-5|TRBD2|NA|TRBJ2-1
TGTGCCAGCAGACAAAGGACTAGCGGGTCGAATGAGCAGTTCTTC
CASRQRTSGSNEQFF
>TRBV19|TRBD2|NA|TRBJ2-2
TGTGCCAGTAGTACCGGGGGCGGGAGGGGAACCGGGGAGCTGTTTTTT
CASSTGGGRGTGELFF
>TRBV6-6|NA|NA|TRBJ2-2
TGTGCCAGCAGCGGGGCGGACACCGGGGAGCTGTTTTTT
CASSGADTGELFF
>TRBV7-9|TRBD1|NA|TRBJ1-4
TGTGCCAGCAGCTTAGCAACAGGGGTGAATGAAAAACTGTTTTTT
CASSLATGVNEKLFF
>TRBV4-1|NA|NA|TRBJ2-7
TGCGCCAGCAGCCAGGGCCTCCGTGGCTACGAGCAGTACTTC
CASSQGLRGYEQYF
>TRBV5-1|NA|NA|TRBJ2-5
TGCGCCAGCAGCTTGGGGGCATCTTTTCCGGAGACCCAGTACTTC
CASSLGASFPETQYF
>TRBV11-2|TRBD1|NA|TRBJ1-1
TGTGCCAGCAGCTTGAACTACGGGACAGGGGACACTGAAGCTTTCTTT
CASSLNYGTGDTEAFF
>TRBV19|NA|NA|TRBJ2-5
TGTGCCAGTAGTATTATTTATCGGGGAAGCCAGTACTTC
CASSIIYRGSQYF
>TRBV5-1|TRBD1|once|TRBJ1-6
TGCGCCAGCAGCGCAAGACAGGGTCTTAATTCACCCCTCCACTTT
CASSARQGLNSPLHF
>TRBV27|NA|few|TRBJ2-2
TGTGCCAGCACCATCAGGGGCGTCACCGGGGAGCTGTTTTTT
CASTIRGVTGELFF
>TRBV11-3|NA|NA|TRBJ2-1
TGTGCCAGCAGCTTAGTTCGGGGGGCGGTCAATGAGCAGTTCTTC
CASSLVRGAVNEQFF
>TRBV5-1|NA|NA|TRBJ2-3
TGCGCCAGCAGCTTGGTGGGGTCAGGGGGGCAGGTATCGCAGTATTTT
CASSLVGSGGQVSQYF
>TRBV6-1|NA|NA|TRBJ1-2
TGTGCCAGCTCAGGTGGACGGAAGTATGGCTACACCTTC
CASSGGRKYGYTF
>TRBV30|TRBD1|once|TRBJ1-5
TGTGCCTGGGGACAGGTCCATAATCAGCCCCAGCATTTT
CAWGQVHNQPQHF
>TRBV5-8|TRBD1|NA|TRBJ2-1
TGTGCCAGCAGCCCAAACAGGGGTGCTCCCTATTACAATGAGCAGTTCTTC
CASSPNRGAPYYNEQFF
>TRBV4-1|NA|few|TRBJ2-3
TGCGCCAGCAGCCAAGCTGGGGGACACACTAGCACAGATACGCAGTATTTT
CASSQAGGHTSTDTQYF
>TRBV5-1|NA|NA|TRBJ1-2
TGCGCCAGCAGCTCCACCTCAGGGAACTATGGCTACACCTTC
CASSSTSGNYGYTF
>TRBV6-1|NA|NA|TRBJ2-6
TGTGCCAGCAGTGAATCCGGACGGAACGTCCTGACTTTC
CASSESGRNVLTF
>TRBV27|NA|NA|TRBJ2-2
TGTGCCAGCAGTTTATGGGGGACCACCGGGGAGCTGTTTTTT
CASSLWGTTGELFF
>TRBV7-2|NA|NA|TRBJ2-5
TGTGCCAGCAGCTTAGTCTCGGGAACTGGCATGAAGACCCAGTACTTC
CASSLVSGTGMKTQYF
>TRBV29-1|TRBD2|once|TRBJ2-3
TGCAGCTCCGGGGGGGGCTCAGATACGCAGTATTTT
CSSGGGSDTQYF
>TRBV18|TRBD1|NA|TRBJ2-1
TGTGCCAGCTCACCAGGGACAGGGCTCAATGAGCAGTTCTTC
CASSPGTGLNEQFF
>TRBV2|NA|few|TRBJ1-2
TGTGCCAGCAGTCTTCGACAGGTGCCTTATGGCTACACCTTC
CASSLRQVPYGYTF
>TRBV19|NA|NA|TRBJ2-2
TGTGCCAGTAGTACCAACCGGGCTTCCACCGGGGAGCTGTTTTTT
CASSTNRASTGELFF
>TRBV28|NA|NA|TRBJ2-1
TGTGCCAGCAGTCTTCCCCCCTTGAAGAAACCCTCCTACAATGAGCAGTTCTTC
CASSLPPLKKPSYNEQFF
>TRBV15|NA|NA|TRBJ2-3
TGTGCCACCAGCAGAGGGGGCGGGGTGGATACGCAGTATTTT
CATSRGGGVDTQYF
>TRBV29-1|NA|once|TRBJ1-1
TGCAGCACCGAGGGGGGGCGGAGCACTGAAGCTTTCTTT
CSTEGGRSTEAFF
>TRBV25-1|TRBD1|once|TRBJ2-7
TGTGCCAGCAGTGAGGACAGGATGTCCTACGAGCAGTACTTC
CASSEDRMSYEQYF
>TRBV28|NA|NA|TRBJ1-5
TGTGCCAGCAACACTGGGGCAGGTCCTCAGCCCCAGCATTTT
CASNTGAGPQPQHF
>TRBV4-1|NA|NA|TRBJ2-6
TGCGCCAGCAGCCAAGTCTCGCAGGGCTCGATCTCTGGGGCCAACGTCCTGACTTTC
CASSQVSQGSISGANVLTF
>TRBV7-3|NA|NA|TRBJ1-1
TGTGCCAGCAGCTTTGGCAGGGGCTCGATTGAAGCTTTCTTT
CASSFGRGSIEAFF
>TRBV6-1|NA|NA|TRBJ1-5
TGTGCCAGCAGTGAAGGCTATAGCAATCAGCCCCAGCATTTT
CASSEGYSNQPQHF
>TRBV14|NA|once|TRBJ1-1
TGTGCCAGCAGCCGGCGGGGGGGCGACACTGAAGCTTTCTTT
CASSRRGGDTEAFF
>TRBV10-3|NA|NA|TRBJ1-1
TGTGCCATCAGTGTGGTCGGGGCCCTTGGGACTGAAGCTTTCTTT
CAISVVGALGTEAFF
>TRBV19|NA|NA|TRBJ2-2
TGTGCCAGTAGTATAGACAACGGACTTAACACCGGGGAGCTGTTTTTT
CASSIDNGLNTGELFF
>TRBV14|NA|once|TRBJ2-1
TGTGCCAGCAGCCATTGGGCGCAGGGTAATGAGCAGTTCTTC
CASSHWAQGNEQFF
>TRBV6-1|NA|NA|TRBJ2-3
TGTGCCAGCAGTGAAGCGTCGAGAGATACGCAGTATTTT
CASSEASRDTQYF
>TRBV9|TRBD2|NA|TRBJ2-5
TGTGCCAGCAGCGTAGGCGGGAGGAACGGGACCCAGTACTTC
CASSVGGRNGTQYF
>TRBV29-1|TRBD2|NA|TRBJ2-1
TGCAGCGTTAGCGGGGTAACCTACAATGAGCAGTTCTTC
CSVSGVTYNEQFF
>TRBV6-5|NA|NA|TRBJ2-3
TGTGCCAGCAGGTGGACGGGAAGCACAGATACGCAGTATTTT
CASRWTGSTDTQYF